These 23 T cell receptor beta chains were sequenced from one sample in a study of blood T cells in healthy people across ages. Next came a second PCR, run for 7 to 11 cycles, which used a sample-barcoded 5' primer along with a J-beta primer mix. Using its own MiXCR run on the 5' RACE reads, TCRdb lists one record per CDR3 protein. This table holds hundreds of thousands of distinct CDR3 sequences, roughly three fifths found once. The sequencing sample was made of blood. These receptors originate from a man between 40 and 49 years old in good health.

This clonotype was recorded only once. The rearrangement uses TRBV20-1 and TRBJ2-5, with D possibly being TRBD2 (5 bases). Germline V CDR1 and CDR2: DFQATT, SNEGSKA (reference sequence). The CDR3 spans 16 residues. V was shortened by 0 bases and J by 4 bases, with 18 bases between the two germline ends. CDR3 protein: CSARDREQGKGETQYF. CDR3 DNA sequence: TGCAGTGCTAGAGATCGGGAACAAGGGAAGGGAGAGACCCAGTACTTC.

The chain recombines TRBV2 with TRBJ1-1; a weak D match, TRBD1 (6 bases). V was trimmed by 11 bases and J by 3 bases, leaving 16 bases between them. CDR3 length equals 13 residues. Germline CDR1 reads SNHLY; CDR2 reads FYNNEI. The CDR3: CAHKDSTHTEAFF. As DNA, the CDR3 is TGTGCCCACAAGGACAGCACCCACACTGAAGCTTTCTTT. The variable domain in full, with the rest retrieved from reference TRBV2 and TRBJ1-1, is EPEVTQTPSHQVTQMGQEVILRCVPISNHLYFYWYRQILGQKVEFLVSFYNNEISEKSEIFDDQFSVERPDGSNFTLKIRSTKLEDSAMYFCAHKDSTHTEAFFGQGTRLTVV.

This clonotype was counted a few times. The V gene is TRBV10-3, the J gene TRBJ2-7; the match to TRBD2 covers 7 bases. This CDR3 has 12 residues. The germline gives CDR1 ENHRY, CDR2 SYGVKD. The V and J ends lost 10 bases and 1 base, in that order; junction bases with no gene match: 4. The CDR3 spells CANGAGSYEQYF. CDR3 nucleotides: TGTGCCAACGGAGCGGGGTCCTACGAGCAGTACTTC.

This rearrangement joins TRBV11-2 to TRBJ1-2, with 9 nucleotides matching TRBD1. This CDR3 contains 16 residues. J was trimmed by 8 bases and V by 4 bases; bases with no gene match: 14. The germline V gene has CDR1 SGHAT and CDR2 FQNNGV. In DNA form, the CDR3 reads TGTGCCAGCAGCTCCGGGACAGGGCGTTCTTCGGGGGGCTACACCTTC. Protein product: CASSSGTGRSSGGYTF.

The chain has TRBV7-3 and TRBJ2-2; 7 bases align to TRBD1. Germline assignment: CDR1 SGHTA and CDR2 FQGTGA. The CDR3 runs to 17 residues. The trim removed 1 base at V and 0 bases at J, leaving 5 bases unmatched. CDR3 sequence reads: CASSLKGQGANTGELFF. The CDR3 bases are TGTGCCAGCAGCTTAAAGGGCCAGGGGGCGAACACCGGGGAGCTGTTTTTT. Together with reference TRBV7-3 and TRBJ2-2, the CDR3 gives the full variable domain: GAGVSQTPSNKVTEKGKYVELRCDPISGHTALYWYRQSLGQGPEFLIYFQGTGAADDSGLPNDRFFAVRPEGSVSTLKIQRTERGDSAVYLCASSLKGQGANTGELFFGEGSRLTVL.

The chain carries TRBV7-9 and TRBJ2-1; possibly TRBD1 for D (6 bases). This CDR3 is built from 15 residues. V was shortened by 6 bases and J by 8 bases, with 20 bases between the two germline ends. CDR1 and CDR2 from the germline V gene are SEHNR and FQNEAQ (reference sequence). In nucleotides, the CDR3 is TGTGCCAGCAGTCGCGACCAGCCCAGGGGTTATGAGCAGTTCTTC. It encodes CASSRDQPRGYEQFF. Together with reference TRBV7-9 and TRBJ2-1, the CDR3 gives the full variable domain: DTGVSQNPRHKITKRGQNVTFRCDPISEHNRLYWYRQTLGQGPEFLTYFQNEAQLEKSRLLSDRFSAERPKGSFSTLEIQRTEQGDSAMYLCASSRDQPRGYEQFFGPGTRLTVL.

The V gene is TRBV27, the J gene TRBJ2-3; D is uncertain. This CDR3 has 15 residues. Germline V gene sequence: CDR1 MNHEY, CDR2 SMNVEV (reference sequence). V was trimmed by 2 bases and J by 6 bases, leaving 15 bases between them. As DNA, the CDR3 is TGTGCCAGCAGTTTAAACTTCCGCCCCGGGGATACGCAGTATTTT. It specifies CASSLNFRPGDTQYF.

In this sample, this clonotype turned up a few times. This rearrangement joins TRBV24-1 to TRBJ2-3; D unclear. The germline V and J ends were trimmed by 8 bases and 4 bases, with 6 bases remaining between them. Germline loops: CDR1 KGHDR, CDR2 SFDVKD. This CDR3 is 11 amino acids long. The CDR3 loop reads CATNYADTQYF. The CDR3, as DNA: TGTGCCACCAATTACGCAGATACGCAGTATTTT.

In this sample, this clonotype turned up a few times. V and J are TRBV28 and TRBJ1-1, with D unresolved. The length of the CDR3 is 11 residues. Germline V gives CDR1 MDHEN, CDR2 SYDVKM. Trimming cost V 5 bases and J 11 bases, with 12 bases left between them. The CDR3 protein is CASSPRTTAFF. The CDR3 nucleotides read TGTGCCAGCAGTCCGCGGACCACGGCTTTCTTT.

The chain recombines TRBV7-9 with TRBJ2-5, with D possibly being TRBD1 or TRBD2 (5 bases each). V shed 5 bases and J shed 4 bases, with 17 bases lying between them. Looked up from germline, CDR1 is SEHNR and CDR2 is FQNEAQ (reference sequence). CDR3 size: 15 residues. The CDR3 coding sequence is TGTGCCAGCAGCCCGGGACCCCCCAAGGGAGAGACCCAGTACTTC. As protein: CASSPGPPKGETQYF.

The chain has TRBV7-3 and TRBJ2-1; perhaps TRBD2 as D (6 bases). The CDR3 contains 16 residues. Trimming pared 5 bases from V and 3 bases from J, leaving 17 bases between. CDR1 is SGHTA and CDR2 is FQGTGA in the germline V gene. In DNA, the CDR3 is TGTGCCAGCAGCCCCTACCTTAGCGGAAACTACAATGAGCAGTTCTTC. Translating it yields CASSPYLSGNYNEQFF.

As for this clonotype: A read error may be the cause here, since a much bigger clone is one base away. The chain joins TRBV7-2 to TRBJ2-5; TRBD1 is a possible D gene (6 bases). CDR1 SGHTA and CDR2 FQGNSA come from the germline V gene. CDR3 length: 16 amino acids. CDR3 amino acids: CASSLASGTSQEAQYF. In DNA, the CDR3 is TGTGCCAGCAGCTTAGCCTCCGGGACATCTCAAGAGGCCCAGTACTTC.

This clonotype was seen a handful of times. This chain uses TRBV5-6 with TRBJ2-5, with D hard to call. There are 14 residues in the CDR3. Trimming took off 4 bases at V and 0 bases at J, with 10 bases between the two ends. CDR1 is SGHDT, CDR2 YYEEEE, per germline. This CDR3 reads CASSPAWDQETQYF. CDR3 coding DNA: TGTGCCAGCAGCCCGGCGTGGGACCAAGAGACCCAGTACTTC. Drawing the rest from reference TRBV5-6 and TRBJ2-5, the complete variable domain is DAGVTQSPTHLIKTRGQQVTLRCSPKSGHDTVSWYQQALGQGPQFIFQYYEEEERQRGNFPDRFSGHQFPNYSSELNVNALLLGDSALYLCASSPAWDQETQYFGPGTRLLVL.

This clonotype was seen a handful of times. This chain connects TRBV7-7 to TRBJ2-5, with TRBD2 identical over 10 bases. In germline, CDR1 is SSHAT, CDR2 FNYEAQ (reference sequence). V dropped 1 base and J dropped 4; count of bases not matched to a gene: 6. CDR3 length: 16 residues. The CDR3 reads CASSLVLAGAAETQYF. Written as DNA, the CDR3 is TGTGCCAGCAGCTTAGTCCTAGCGGGAGCGGCAGAGACCCAGTACTTC.

The chain couples TRBV27 to TRBJ2-7; either TRBD1 or TRBD2 may supply D (5 bases each). The CDR3 loop spans 16 amino acids. The germline V gene encodes CDR1 MNHEY and CDR2 SMNVEV (reference sequence). V was pared by 5 bases and J by 2 bases, with 19 bases between. The CDR3 sequence: CASSLNRDRVTYEQYF. The DNA for the CDR3 is TGTGCCAGCAGTCTAAACCGGGACCGAGTTACCTACGAGCAGTACTTC.

This clonotype has at least ten counts. This chain links TRBV7-3 with TRBJ2-5; the D is unclear. The CDR3 extends over 13 amino acids. V lost 1 base and J lost 3, with 6 bases in between. Germline V gene lookup returns CDR1 SGHTA and CDR2 FQGTGA. CDR3 in amino acids: CASSLMAKETQYF. The CDR3 DNA is TGTGCCAGCAGCTTAATGGCTAAAGAGACCCAGTACTTC.

The V call is TRBV6-5, the J call TRBJ2-7, with 8 nucleotides matching TRBD2. Trimming at V came to 2 bases and at J to 7 bases, leaving 10 bases not matched to a gene. Germline CDR1 is MNHEY and CDR2 is SVGAGI. The CDR3 runs 15 residues. The CDR3 spells CASSYRPSGYNEQYF. Here the CDR3 DNA reads TGTGCCAGCAGTTACCGACCTAGCGGGTACAATGAGCAGTACTTC.

This chain connects TRBV20-1 to TRBJ2-7; a weak D match, TRBD1 (6 bases). Germline assignment: CDR1 DFQATT and CDR2 SNEGSKA (reference sequence). Trimming cost V 0 bases and J 3 bases, with 18 bases left between them. The CDR3 runs 16 residues. This CDR3 is CSARDAAGTSDYEQYF. The CDR3 DNA is TGCAGTGCTAGAGATGCCGCCGGGACAAGCGACTACGAGCAGTACTTC.

V is TRBV2 and J is TRBJ2-7; TRBD2 matches at 14 bases. Germline trimming cut 8 bases from V and 7 bases from J; bases unmatched to any gene: 22. The CDR3 runs to 19 residues. The germline gives CDR1 SNHLY, CDR2 FYNNEI. CDR3 region: CASRWILGLAGDAYNEQYF. The DNA of the CDR3 is TGTGCCAGCCGCTGGATTTTGGGACTAGCGGGGGACGCCTACAATGAGCAGTACTTC.

V usage is TRBV20-1 and J usage is TRBJ2-6; tentative D call: TRBD2 (7 bases). CDR1 is DFQATT, CDR2 SNEGSKA, per germline (reference sequence). The CDR3 has 16 amino acids. Trimming shortened V by 0 bases and J by 2 bases, and 11 bases separated the two germline ends. CDR3 coding DNA: TGCAGTGCTAGAGATCCCGGGGGGCCTGGGGCCAACGTCCTGACTTTC. Translating it yields CSARDPGGPGANVLTF.

The chain recombines TRBV7-9 with TRBJ2-7; the match to TRBD1 covers 8 bases. Germline CDR1 SEHNR, CDR2 FQNEAQ (reference sequence). The trim removed 5 bases at V and 5 bases at J, leaving 8 bases unmatched. This CDR3 region has 14 residues. CDR3 bases: TGTGCCAGCAGCCGTCCAGGGGGCAGGAACGAGCAGTACTTC. Translating it yields CASSRPGGRNEQYF.

This chain uses TRBV11-3 with TRBJ2-3; D is ambiguous. V was trimmed by 4 bases and J by 4 bases, leaving 18 bases between them. The CDR3 covers 16 residues. Germline V CDR1 and CDR2: SGHNT, YENEEA. Here the CDR3 reads CASSSIGVRGSDTQYF. The DNA of the CDR3 is TGTGCCAGCAGCTCCATCGGCGTAAGAGGTTCAGATACGCAGTATTTT.

The chain links TRBV15 to TRBJ2-1; D may be TRBD2 (6 bases). V lost 0 bases, J lost 10 bases, and 16 bases lay in between. Germline V gene data show CDR1 as LNHNV and CDR2 as YYDKDF (reference sequence). This CDR3 has 15 amino acids. Written as DNA, the CDR3 is TGTGCCACCAGCAGAGATAATTCGGGGGATTACGAGCAGTTCTTC. Translating gives CATSRDNSGDYEQFF. The complete variable domain, with remaining parts taken from reference TRBV15 and TRBJ2-1, reads DAMVIQNPRYQVTQFGKPVTLSCSQTLNHNVMYWYQQKSSQAPKLLFHYYDKDFNNEADTPDNFQSRRPNTSFCFLDIRSPGLGDTAMYLCATSRDNSGDYEQFFGPGTRLTVL.